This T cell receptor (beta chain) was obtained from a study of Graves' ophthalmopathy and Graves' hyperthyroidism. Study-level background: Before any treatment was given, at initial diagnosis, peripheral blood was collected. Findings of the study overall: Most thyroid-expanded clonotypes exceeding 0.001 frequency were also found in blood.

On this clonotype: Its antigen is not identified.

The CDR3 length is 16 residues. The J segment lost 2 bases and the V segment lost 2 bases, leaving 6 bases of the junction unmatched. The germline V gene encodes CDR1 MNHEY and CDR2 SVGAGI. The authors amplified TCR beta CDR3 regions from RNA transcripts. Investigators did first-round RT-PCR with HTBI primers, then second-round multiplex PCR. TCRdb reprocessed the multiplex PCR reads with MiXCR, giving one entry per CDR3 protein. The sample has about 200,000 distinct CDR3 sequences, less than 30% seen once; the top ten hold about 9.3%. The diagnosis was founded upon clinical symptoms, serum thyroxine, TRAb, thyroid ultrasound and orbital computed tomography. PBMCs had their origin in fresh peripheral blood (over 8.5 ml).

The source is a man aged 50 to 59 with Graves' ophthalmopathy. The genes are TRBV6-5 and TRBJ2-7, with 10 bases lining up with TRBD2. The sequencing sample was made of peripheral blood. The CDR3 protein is CASSYAGLAATYEQYF. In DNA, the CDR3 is TGTGCCAGCAGTTACGCTGGACTAGCGGCTACCTACGAGCAGTACTTC.